The present T cell receptor beta chain was sequenced within a study of T-cell memory formation after mild COVID-19. For the study at large: Among the donors, TCR clusters were largely specific to each donor.

The TCR alpha and TCR beta cDNA libraries, bearing sample barcodes and UMIs, were generated by 5'RACE using constant-segment primers. TCRdb called the 5' RACE reads again in MiXCR, with one record for every CDR3 protein. The sample includes more than 35,000 distinct CDR3 sequences, about a tenth of them seen just once. About this clonotype itself: Its antigen is currently unknown.

Study conclusions and caveats: Chiefly within CM and EM were the contracting CD4+ clones; CD8+ ones were within EMRA. Specificity for SARS-CoV-2 was not confirmed among the second-wave clones peaking on day 37.

Sequenced sample: PBMCs or a T cell subset sorted from them (not recorded which). The TCR originated in an adult woman who had mild COVID-19 (a few samples of this study predate the infection). Cell type and time point are not known.

This chain's CDR3 is CASSLPQGGANVLTF. CDR3 coding DNA: TGTGCCAGCAGCTTACCCCAGGGGGGGGCCAACGTCCTGACTTTC. The chain employs TRBV11-3 and TRBJ2-6; maybe TRBD1 (6 bases). CDR3 length: 15 residues. In germline, CDR1 is SGHNT, CDR2 YENEEA. V lost 2 bases and J lost 4, with 9 bases in between. The full variable domain, rest sourced from reference TRBV11-3 and TRBJ2-6, is EAGVVQSPRYKIIEKKQPVAFWCNPISGHNTLYWYLQNLGQGPELLIRYENEEAVDDSQLPKDRFSAERLKGVDSTLKIQPAELGDSAVYLCASSLPQGGANVLTFGAGSRLTVL.